Listed here are 17 T cell receptor beta chains from one sample, sequenced in a study of cytomegalovirus exposure and HLA in healthy donors. Researchers ran the PCR with 60 Vbeta and 13 Jbeta primers. The method was immunoSEQ multiplex PCR; TCRdb's version includes in-frame clones alone and lacks a portion of them. The repertoire holds roughly 120,000 clones, with over 60% as singletons. The specimen sequenced was PBMCs. The receptors were gathered from a woman between 40 and 55 years old in good health and CMV-seropositive.

This sequence joins TRBV29-1 and TRBJ1-1, with D hard to call. V gave up 0 bases and J gave up 5 bases, with 7 bases separating them. The CDR3 spans 12 residues. Germline CDR1 and CDR2: SQVTM and ANQGSEA. Written as DNA, the CDR3 is TGCAGCGTTGAAGATGAAACAACTGAAGCTTTCTTT. Translating it yields CSVEDETTEAFF. Based on the CDR3 plus reference TRBV29-1 and TRBJ1-1, the full variable domain is SAVISQKPSRDICQRGTSLTIQCQVDSQVTMMFWYRQQPGQSLTLIATANQGSEATYESGFVIDKFPISRPNLTFSTLTVSNMSPEDSSIYLCSVEDETTEAFFGQGTRLTVV.

V and J are TRBV18 and TRBJ2-7, with TRBD2 matching 8 bases. Germline CDR1 KGHSH, CDR2 LQKENI. This CDR3 has 15 amino acids. V dropped 3 bases and J dropped 0; count of bases not matched to a gene: 4. The CDR3 reads CASSPKTSDSYEQYF. The CDR3 DNA reads as TGTGCCAGCTCACCGAAGACTAGCGACTCCTACGAGCAGTACTTC.

The chain is built from TRBV5-1 and TRBJ2-1; 15 bases agree with TRBD2. There are 15 residues in the CDR3. Germline CDR1 and CDR2: SGHRS and YFSETQ. Trimming removed 0 bases from V and 13 bases from J; junction bases left unmatched: 5. CDR3 coding DNA: TGCGCCAGCAGCTTGGGGACTAGCGGGAGGGCTGAACAGTTCTTC. As protein: CASSLGTSGRAEQFF.

The V and J genes are TRBV2 and TRBJ1-3, with 9 bases lining up with TRBD1. CDR3 length equals 14 residues. CDR1 and CDR2 from the germline V gene are SNHLY and FYNNEI. V shed 8 bases and J 4 bases; nucleotides not matched to a gene: 6. The CDR3, as DNA: TGTGCCAGCGGGGACAGGGCGGGAGGAAACACCATATATTTT. This translates into CASGDRAGGNTIYF.

The V gene is TRBV27, the J gene TRBJ2-1; D is undetermined. CDR1 and CDR2 (germline): MNHEY, SMNVEV (reference sequence). V shed 8 bases and J shed 3 bases, with 17 bases lying between them. This CDR3 comprises 15 residues. DNA for the CDR3: TGTGCCAGCCTGCCACAGAGATCCAGCTACAATGAGCAGTTCTTC. It yields the protein CASLPQRSSYNEQFF.

The rearrangement links TRBV5-1 to TRBJ2-5, with TRBD1 matching 7 bases. This CDR3 comprises 14 residues. Trimming cost V 2 bases and J 3 bases; bases outside gene matches: 4. Germline CDR1 and CDR2: SGHRS and YFSETQ. CDR3 in DNA: TGCGCCAGCAGCTTACAGGGGCTTGAAGAGACCCAGTACTTC. Translating gives CASSLQGLEETQYF.

This clone was counted between two and nine times. The gene calls are TRBV27 and TRBJ2-3, with D possibly being TRBD1 (5 bases). The CDR3 is 14 amino acids. Trimming shortened V by 3 bases and J by 2 bases, and 9 bases separated the two germline ends. Germline CDR1 and CDR2: MNHEY and SMNVEV (reference sequence). The CDR3 region has the DNA TGTGCCAGCAGTTTTCTCAGGGCCACAGATACGCAGTATTTT. This sequence encodes CASSFLRATDTQYF.

V gene TRBV14 combines with J gene TRBJ2-2; TRBD2 might be the D (6 bases). The CDR3 contains 16 residues. Trimming left V 1 base short and J 3 bases short, with 12 bases between. From germline, CDR1 is SGHDN and CDR2 FVKESK. CDR3 protein: CASSQVREADTGELFF. The CDR3 DNA is TGTGCCAGCAGCCAAGTCAGGGAGGCTGACACCGGGGAGCTGTTTTTT.

This chain uses TRBV5-5 with TRBJ1-5, with TRBD1 matching 8 bases. CDR1 is SGHKS, CDR2 YYEKEE, per germline (reference sequence). CDR3 size: 15 residues. The V and J ends lost 1 base and 6 bases, in that order; junction bases with no gene match: 6. The CDR3 bases are TGTGCCAGCAGCTTGACGACAGGGGTGGCTCAGCCCCAGCATTTT. Translation gives CASSLTTGVAQPQHF. Full variable domain (missing parts from reference TRBV5-5 and TRBJ1-5): DAGVTQSPTHLIKTRGQQVTLRCSPISGHKSVSWYQQVLGQGPQFIFQYYEKEERGRGNFPDRFSARQFPNYSSELNVNALLLGDSALYLCASSLTTGVAQPQHFGDGTRLSIL.

The rearrangement joins TRBV10-3 to TRBJ2-1, with a weak D call TRBD2 (6 bases). The germline V and J ends were trimmed by 4 bases and 7 bases, with 8 bases remaining between them. The CDR3 is made up of 12 amino acids. Germline lookup yields CDR1 ENHRY and CDR2 SYGVKD. The CDR3 here is CAISGGDNEQFF. CDR3 DNA sequence: TGTGCCATCAGTGGGGGGGATAATGAGCAGTTCTTC.

This sequence joins TRBV5-4 and TRBJ2-1; 8 bases line up with TRBD2. The CDR3 has 15 amino acids. V lost 2 bases, J lost 7 bases, and 8 bases stayed unmatched. Germline assignment: CDR1 SGHNT and CDR2 YYREEE (reference sequence). The CDR3 here is CASSLTPGGENEQFF. The CDR3 DNA follows: TGTGCCAGCAGCTTAACTCCCGGGGGGGAGAATGAGCAGTTCTTC.

This clone has more than one count but fewer than ten. V usage is TRBV5-1 and J usage is TRBJ1-3; the match to TRBD1 covers 8 bases. The germline gives CDR1 SGHRS, CDR2 YFSETQ. The CDR3 length is 15 residues. Trimming took 1 base from V and 0 from J; bases not matched to a gene: 0. The chain's CDR3 is CASSLTGGSGNTIYF. CDR3 nucleotides: TGCGCCAGCAGCTTGACAGGGGGCTCTGGAAACACCATATATTTT.

This clone was counted once. Here the CDR3 reads CASSPGVGASNQPQHF. CDR3 DNA: TGTGCCAGCAGCCCAGGGGTGGGGGCGAGCAATCAGCCCCAGCATTTT. The V call is TRBV9, the J call TRBJ1-5; perhaps TRBD1 as D (6 bases). The CDR3 consists of 16 residues. The V end was cut by 4 bases, the J end by 1 base, with 15 bases between. CDR1 and CDR2 (germline): SGDLS, YYNGEE.

J is TRBJ2-3 and V is TRBV10-3, with a tentative D call TRBD1 (6 bases). Germline V gene lookup returns CDR1 ENHRY and CDR2 SYGVKD. This CDR3 is built from 15 residues. V was pared by 6 bases and J by 4 bases, with 17 bases between. The CDR3 coding sequence is TGTGCCATCAGATCCGACAGGCTCAGATCAGATACGCAGTATTTT. It is translated as CAIRSDRLRSDTQYF.

This chain uses TRBV6-5 with TRBJ1-2; D is perhaps TRBD1 (5 bases). The CDR3 has 12 residues. From germline, CDR1 is MNHEY and CDR2 SVGAGI. Trimming took off 6 bases at V and 8 bases at J, with 13 bases between the two ends. CDR3 sequence reads: CASRQGVLGYTF. In DNA, the CDR3 is TGTGCCAGCAGACAAGGGGTTCTGGGCTACACCTTC.

The chain combines TRBV5-1 with TRBJ2-7, with D perhaps matching TRBD2 (6 bases). CDR1 and CDR2 from the germline V gene are SGHRS and YFSETQ. The V gene lost 4 bases and the J gene lost 5 bases, with 16 bases spanning the gap. The CDR3 is made up of 14 amino acids. CDR3 amino acids: CASSGPQGGHEQYF. The CDR3, as DNA: TGCGCCAGCAGCGGCCCCCAGGGAGGCCACGAGCAGTACTTC.

V usage is TRBV7-2 and J usage is TRBJ2-7, with D possibly TRBD1 on 6 matching bases. The CDR3 extends over 13 amino acids. V lost 3 bases, J lost 3 bases, and 9 bases lay in between. CDR1 is SGHTA and CDR2 is FQGNSA in the germline V gene. CDR3 protein: CASSFGQRYEQYF. The CDR3 nucleotides read TGTGCCAGCAGCTTTGGACAGCGCTACGAGCAGTACTTC.